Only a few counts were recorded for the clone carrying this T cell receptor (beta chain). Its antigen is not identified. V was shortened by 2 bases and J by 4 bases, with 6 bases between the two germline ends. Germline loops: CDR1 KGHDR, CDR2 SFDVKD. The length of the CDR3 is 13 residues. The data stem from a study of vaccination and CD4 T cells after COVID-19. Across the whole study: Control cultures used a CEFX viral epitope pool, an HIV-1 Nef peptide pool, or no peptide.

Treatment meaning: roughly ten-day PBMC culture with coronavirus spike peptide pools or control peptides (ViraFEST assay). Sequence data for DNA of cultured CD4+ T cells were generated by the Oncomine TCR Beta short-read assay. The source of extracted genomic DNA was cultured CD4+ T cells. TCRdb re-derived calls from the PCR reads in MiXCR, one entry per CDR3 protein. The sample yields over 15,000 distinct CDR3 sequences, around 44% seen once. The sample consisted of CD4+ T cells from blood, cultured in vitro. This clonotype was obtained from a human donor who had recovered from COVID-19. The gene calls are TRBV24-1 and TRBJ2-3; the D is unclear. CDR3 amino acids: CATSDYPSDTQYF. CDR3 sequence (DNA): TGTGCCACCAGTGATTACCCCTCAGATACGCAGTATTTT.